These 24 T cell receptor beta chains originate from one sample sequenced in a study of shared clonotypes between healthy human individuals. This table comes from immunoSEQ multiplex PCR, and its TCRdb copy is limited to in-frame clones, with some not included. Here the sample spans 1.5 million to 2.5 million clones, around 96% being singletons. Naive-designated CD8 cells lacked CD45RO, were positively enriched for CCR7, and omitted terminally differentiated effector memory CD45RA+ cells. Sequences were obtained from naive CD8+ T cells sorted from blood. These receptors all come from a man between 18 and 35 years old in good health.

The gene calls are TRBV7-3 and TRBJ2-5; tentatively, D is TRBD2 (7 bases). This CDR3 has 15 amino acids. Germline V CDR1 and CDR2: SGHTA, FQGTGA. Trimming took off 5 bases at V and 3 bases at J, with 16 bases between the two ends. The CDR3 protein is CASSTIGGAEETQYF. The CDR3 DNA follows: TGTGCCAGCAGCACCATAGGGGGGGCTGAAGAGACCCAGTACTTC.

The chain uses TRBV21-1 and TRBJ2-7. TRBV21-1 represents a pseudogene. The CDR3 covers 9 residues. CDR3: CASRHEQYF. CDR3 bases: TGTGCCAGCCGCCACGAGCAGTACTTC.

The chain recombines TRBV10-3 with TRBJ2-7; D remains ambiguous. The CDR3 is made up of 13 amino acids. Deletions cut 5 bases from V and 4 bases from J, with 12 bases between. The V gene's germline CDR1 is ENHRY and CDR2 SYGVKD. The DNA for the CDR3 is TGTGCCATCAGTTTATTAGGAAAGTACGAGCAGTACTTC. This gives the protein CAISLLGKYEQYF.

In this sample, this clone turned up once. Within the sample, other DNA sequences also encode this same CDR3. CDR3 protein: CSVAANTEAFF. CDR3 nucleotide sequence: TGCAGCGTTGCAGCGAACACTGAAGCTTTCTTT. This chain joins TRBV29-1 and TRBJ1-1, with D hard to call. Germline CDR1 is SQVTM and CDR2 is ANQGSEA. V was clipped by 4 bases and J by 1 base, with 4 bases between them. The CDR3 runs to 11 residues. The full variable domain, its missing parts supplied by reference TRBV29-1 and TRBJ1-1, is SAVISQKPSRDICQRGTSLTIQCQVDSQVTMMFWYRQQPGQSLTLIATANQGSEATYESGFVIDKFPISRPNLTFSTLTVSNMSPEDSSIYLCSVAANTEAFFGQGTRLTVV.

J is TRBJ2-5 and V is TRBV9; 7 bases match TRBD2. The ends lost 3 bases at V and 4 bases at J; junction bases unmatched: 3. This CDR3 has 13 amino acids. Germline-derived CDR1 and CDR2 are SGDLS and YYNGEE. CDR3 region: CASSARLAETQYF. In DNA, the CDR3 is TGTGCCAGCAGCGCCCGACTAGCAGAGACCCAGTACTTC.

The chain joins TRBV11-1 to TRBJ2-7; 10 bases align to TRBD2. CDR3 length equals 17 residues. Germline lookup yields CDR1 SGHAT and CDR2 FQDESV (reference sequence). The V and J ends lost 2 bases and 0 bases, in that order; junction bases with no gene match: 7. Here the CDR3 reads CASSLTSGAPSSYEQYF. CDR3 sequence (DNA): TGTGCCAGCAGCTTAACTAGCGGGGCCCCTTCCTCCTACGAGCAGTACTTC.

V usage is TRBV5-6 and J usage is TRBJ2-1, with 12 bases aligning to TRBD1. This CDR3 has 18 amino acids. The germline V gene has CDR1 SGHDT and CDR2 YYEEEE. The J segment lost 1 base and the V segment lost 4 bases, leaving 9 bases of the junction unmatched. The CDR3 protein is CASSPGTGGFVSYNEQFF. The CDR3 nucleotides read TGTGCCAGCAGCCCCGGGACAGGGGGCTTTGTATCCTACAATGAGCAGTTCTTC.

The chain employs TRBV4-1 and TRBJ1-2; no reliable D call. V was clipped by 0 bases and J by 2 bases, with 19 bases between them. The germline gives CDR1 MGHRA, CDR2 YSYEKL. This CDR3 contains 18 residues. CDR3 amino acids: CASSQERVTVGGNYGYTF. In DNA form, the CDR3 reads TGCGCCAGCAGCCAAGAACGGGTAACAGTCGGAGGGAACTATGGCTACACCTTC.

J is TRBJ2-3 and V is TRBV7-9; D is unresolved. This CDR3 has 14 amino acids. The germline CDR1 and CDR2 sequences are SEHNR and FQNEAQ (reference sequence). V was clipped by 1 base and J by 6 bases, with 11 bases between them. In DNA, the CDR3 is TGTGCCAGCAGCTTAGAGCCCCCCGTGGATACGCAGTATTTT. Its protein is CASSLEPPVDTQYF.

The chain couples TRBV30 to TRBJ2-5; TRBD1 matches 8 bases. Germline CDR1 reads GTSNPN; CDR2 reads SVGIG (reference sequence). Trimming cost V 4 bases and J 2 bases; bases outside gene matches: 6. The CDR3 extends over 14 amino acids. The CDR3 DNA reads as TGTGCCTGGACCTTCACAGGGGGGCAAGAGACCCAGTACTTC. Translated, it gives CAWTFTGGQETQYF.

The V call is TRBV15, the J call TRBJ2-7; D not resolved. The CDR3 is made up of 15 amino acids. Germline loops: CDR1 LNHNV, CDR2 YYDKDF (reference sequence). V shed 1 base and J shed 0 bases, with 10 bases lying between them. The CDR3 sequence: CATSRVISASYEQYF. Here the CDR3 DNA reads TGTGCCACCAGCAGAGTCATATCTGCCTCCTACGAGCAGTACTTC.

This chain connects TRBV13 to TRBJ2-2; 7 bases line up with TRBD2. After removal of 5 bases from V and 3 bases from J, the junction contained 6 bases not matched to a gene. CDR3 length equals 15 residues. Germline V CDR1 and CDR2: PRHDT, FYEKMQ (reference sequence). In DNA, the CDR3 is TGTGCCAGCAGCGTCGGGGAGGGATACACCGGGGAGCTGTTTTTT. Protein sequence: CASSVGEGYTGELFF.

The chain uses TRBV7-8 and TRBJ2-1, with D uncertain. The germline V gene has CDR1 SGHVS and CDR2 FQNEAQ. Trimming removed 5 bases at V and 0 bases at J, with 14 bases between. The CDR3 consists of 16 residues. The CDR3: CASSPQEFSSYNEQFF. Here the CDR3 DNA reads TGTGCCAGCAGCCCGCAGGAATTCAGCTCCTACAATGAGCAGTTCTTC.

The V and J genes are TRBV11-2 and TRBJ2-7; 11 nucleotides agree with TRBD1. CDR1 and CDR2 (germline): SGHAT, FQNNGV. The junction had 6 bases not matched to a gene; V was cut back by 5 bases and J by 6 bases. The CDR3 extends over 14 amino acids. The CDR3 DNA reads TGTGCCAGCAGCATCCCGGGACAGGGGGGCGAGCAGTACTTC. Its translation is CASSIPGQGGEQYF.

V gene TRBV6-6 combines with J gene TRBJ2-7; possibly TRBD2 for D (6 bases). The CDR3 is made up of 12 amino acids. Looked up from germline, CDR1 is MNHNY and CDR2 is SVGAGI (reference sequence). The CDR3 sequence: CATLSGAYEQYF. CDR3 sequence (DNA): TGTGCAACCCTTTCGGGGGCCTACGAGCAGTACTTC.

This rearrangement joins TRBV2 to TRBJ1-2; the match to TRBD1 covers 9 bases. V trimming: 6 bases; J trimming: 4 bases; junction bases outside the gene matches: 9. This CDR3 region has 15 residues. Per the germline V gene, CDR1 is SNHLY and CDR2 is FYNNEI. CDR3 in DNA: TGTGCCAGCAGCGAGGGACAGGGTGGATTCTATGGCTACACCTTC. Protein sequence: CASSEGQGGFYGYTF.

The chain couples TRBV27 to TRBJ1-4; D possibly corresponds to TRBD1 (6 bases). Germline CDR1 is MNHEY and CDR2 is SMNVEV (reference sequence). This CDR3 has 13 residues. V was clipped by 3 bases and J by 11 bases, with 13 bases between them. The CDR3 nucleotides read TGTGCCAGCAGTTTGGCAGGGGTGCAGAAACTGTTTTTT. It codes for CASSLAGVQKLFF.

The chain uses TRBV5-5 and TRBJ1-3; D is perhaps TRBD1 (6 bases). Germline CDR1 SGHKS, CDR2 YYEKEE (reference sequence). V lost 0 bases, J lost 3 bases, and 7 bases lay in between. This CDR3 has 14 amino acids. The CDR3 bases are TGTGCCAGCAGCTTGGAGACAGGTGGAAACACCATATATTTT. Its protein product is CASSLETGGNTIYF.

The chain joins TRBV13 to TRBJ2-7, with D unclear. Germline V gene sequence: CDR1 PRHDT, CDR2 FYEKMQ (reference sequence). The CDR3 is made up of 12 amino acids. V shed 4 bases and J shed 5 bases, with 9 bases lying between them. The CDR3 DNA sequence: TGTGCCAGCAGCTCCCTGCCCGACGAGCAGTACTTC. This codes for CASSSLPDEQYF.

J is TRBJ2-3 and V is TRBV11-3, with D hard to call. CDR1 SGHNT and CDR2 YENEEA come from the germline V gene. This CDR3 has 13 residues. V was trimmed by 5 bases and J by 2 bases, leaving 8 bases between them. CDR3 protein: CASSPPHTDTQYF. The CDR3 DNA sequence: TGTGCCAGCAGCCCCCCACACACAGATACGCAGTATTTT.

The chain combines TRBV19 with TRBJ2-7, with 9 bases lining up with TRBD1. J was trimmed by 3 bases and V by 8 bases; bases with no gene match: 5. The CDR3 spans 13 residues. The germline V gene encodes CDR1 LNHDA and CDR2 SQIVND (reference sequence). Here the CDR3 DNA reads TGTGCCAGTCGCCAGGGACAGGGCTACGAGCAGTACTTC. Amino acids: CASRQGQGYEQYF.

This chain links TRBV27 with TRBJ2-7; no reliable D call. The V end lost 5 bases, the J end lost 6 bases, and 8 bases lay between the germline ends. CDR1 and CDR2 from the germline V gene are MNHEY and SMNVEV (reference sequence). There are 11 residues in the CDR3. The DNA of the CDR3 is TGTGCCAGCAGTGGCATGGGCGAGCAGTACTTC. It specifies CASSGMGEQYF.

This sequence joins TRBV7-9 and TRBJ2-1; D is perhaps TRBD2 (5 bases). The V gene's germline CDR1 is SEHNR and CDR2 FQNEAQ (reference sequence). This CDR3 is built from 15 residues. V was trimmed by 1 base and J by 2 bases, leaving 9 bases between them. The CDR3 spells CASSLDGITYNEQFF. DNA of the CDR3: TGTGCCAGCAGCTTAGACGGGATTACCTACAATGAGCAGTTCTTC.

The chain combines TRBV13 with TRBJ1-2; no clear D gene. Trimming removed 5 bases at V and 8 bases at J, with 21 bases between. CDR3 size: 15 residues. CDR1 and CDR2 (germline): PRHDT, FYEKMQ (reference sequence). CDR3: CASSHTMVSGGGYTF. For the CDR3, the DNA is TGTGCCAGCAGCCATACGATGGTATCAGGTGGAGGCTACACCTTC.